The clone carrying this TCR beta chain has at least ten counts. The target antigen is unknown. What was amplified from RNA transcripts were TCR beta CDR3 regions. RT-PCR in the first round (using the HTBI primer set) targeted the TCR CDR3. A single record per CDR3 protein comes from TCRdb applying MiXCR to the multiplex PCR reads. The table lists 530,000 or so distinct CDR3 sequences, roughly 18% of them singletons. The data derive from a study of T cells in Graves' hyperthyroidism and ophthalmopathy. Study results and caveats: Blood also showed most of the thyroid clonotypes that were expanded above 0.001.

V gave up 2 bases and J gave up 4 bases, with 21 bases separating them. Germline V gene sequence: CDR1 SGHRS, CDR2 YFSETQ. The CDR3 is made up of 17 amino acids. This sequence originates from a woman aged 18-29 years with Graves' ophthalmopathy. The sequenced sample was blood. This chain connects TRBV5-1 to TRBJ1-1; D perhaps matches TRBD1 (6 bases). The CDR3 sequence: CASSLLRVGGAGTEAFF. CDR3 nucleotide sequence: TGCGCCAGCAGCTTATTGCGTGTGGGGGGCGCGGGCACTGAAGCTTTCTTT.